The T cell receptor beta chain described here comes from a study of graft-versus-host responses after intestinal transplantation. The repertoire was sequenced with immunoSEQ multiplex PCR; TCRdb's copy has only in-frame clones and lacks some. Among about 83,000 clones listed, 85% to 90% were seen once. This CDR3 is 15 amino acids long. Germline CDR1 is KGHSH and CDR2 is LQKENI. Trimming stripped 3 bases from V and 7 bases from J, with 18 bases between. About this clone itself: Its antigen is as yet unknown.

This sequence joins TRBV18 and TRBJ1-2; possible D gene TRBD1, 5 bases. The sequence was obtained from a human donor who received an intestinal transplant. The sample in question was unstimulated CD4+ T cells sorted from spleen or lymph node cells, obtained before intestinal transplant. The CDR3 region has the DNA TGTGCCAGCTCACCCCTGTCCAAGGGGAATGGTGGCTACACCTTC. Translating it yields CASSPLSKGNGGYTF.